This TCR beta chain derives from a study of T-cell memory formation after mild COVID-19. Employing constant-segment primers, 5'RACE generated TCR alpha and TCR beta cDNA libraries bearing sample barcodes and UMIs. One entry per CDR3 protein, called by TCRdb with MiXCR from the 5' RACE reads. Among some 600,000 distinct CDR3 sequences listed, approximately 15% were seen once. This clonotype was detected only a few times. Its antigen is not known. Study-level points and caveats: Clones contracting across day 15 to 85 had a balanced CD4/CD8 profile; later expanding clones leaned CD4+.

The germline V gene encodes CDR1 SEHNR and CDR2 FQNEAQ (reference sequence). Trimming cost V 5 bases and J 7 bases; bases outside gene matches: 14. The CDR3 runs to 17 residues. This chain connects TRBV7-9 to TRBJ2-3; 11 nucleotides align to TRBD2. The receptor's source is an adult woman who had mild COVID-19 (a few samples of this study predate the infection). Cell type and time point are not known. Material for sequencing was PBMCs or a T cell subset sorted from them (not recorded which). CDR3 sequence reads: CASSPRVSSGRGNTQYF. For the CDR3, the DNA is TGTGCCAGCAGCCCCCGAGTCAGTAGCGGGAGGGGCAATACGCAGTATTTT.